The 11 T cell receptor beta chains below all came from one sample that was sequenced in a study of vaccination effects on CD4 cells after COVID-19. Investigators separated out CD4+ T cells once 10 days of culture had passed. BNT162b2 vaccine or mRNA-1273 vaccine was given to participants in two doses. TCRdb's table, derived via immunoSEQ multiplex PCR, lists solely in-frame clones and lacks some. The sample gives fewer than 85,000 clones, around 70% of which show up once; 2.2% is in the top ten. The antigens these receptors bind are not known. Material: CD4+ T cells from PBMCs cultured without peptide, obtained after COVID-19 vaccination. The receptors were sampled from a human donor who received a COVID-19 vaccine.

The chain employs TRBV2 and TRBJ1-6; D is possibly TRBD1 (6 bases). From germline, CDR1 is SNHLY and CDR2 FYNNEI. V shed 8 bases and J shed 3 bases, with 11 bases lying between them. This CDR3 is 14 amino acids long. The CDR3 loop reads CASGRQVYNSPLHF. CDR3 nucleotides: TGTGCCAGCGGTAGACAGGTCTATAATTCACCCCTCCACTTT.

The chain is built from TRBV30 and TRBJ2-2; 9 bases fit TRBD1. This CDR3 has 14 residues. V was pared by 5 bases and J by 6 bases, with 7 bases of the junction left unmatched. CDR1 is GTSNPN and CDR2 is SVGIG in the germline V gene (reference sequence). The CDR3 sequence is CAWRKRDRAGELFF. In DNA, the CDR3 is TGTGCCTGGCGTAAACGGGACAGGGCCGGGGAGCTGTTTTTT.

The gene calls are TRBV10-3 and TRBJ2-7; no definite D call. Looked up from germline, CDR1 is ENHRY and CDR2 is SYGVKD. Trimming took 8 bases from V and 0 from J, leaving 11 bases between them. The CDR3 consists of 13 residues. CDR3 region: CAIGPGSSYEQYV. The CDR3 bases are TGTGCCATCGGCCCGGGTAGCTCCTACGAGCAGTACGTC.

The chain has TRBV28 and TRBJ1-1; 7 bases are shared with TRBD1. Per the germline V gene, CDR1 is MDHEN and CDR2 is SYDVKM. The CDR3 loop spans 15 amino acids. V lost 7 bases to trimming and J lost 6 bases; unmatched junction nucleotides: 14. CDR3 amino acids: CASNFYRTGAAEAFF. The DNA of the CDR3 is TGTGCCAGCAATTTCTACAGAACAGGGGCCGCTGAAGCTTTCTTT.

The chain joins TRBV5-4 to TRBJ2-3; TRBD2 is a possible D gene (7 bases). The CDR3 sequence is 14 residues long. V gave up 5 bases and J gave up 0 bases, with 10 bases separating them. Germline V CDR1 and CDR2: SGHNT, YYREEE (reference sequence). Written as DNA, the CDR3 is TGTGCCAGCAGTAGGGGGGGCAGCACAGATACGCAGTATTTT. This sequence encodes CASSRGGSTDTQYF. The full variable domain, in which reference TRBV5-4 and TRBJ2-3 provide the parts outside the CDR3, is ETGVTQSPTHLIKTRGQQVTLRCSSQSGHNTVSWYQQALGQGPQFIFQYYREEENGRGNFPPRFSGLQFPNYSSELNVNALELDDSALYLCASSRGGSTDTQYFGPGTRLTVL.

The genes are TRBV12-3 or TRBV12-4 and TRBJ2-1; D is uncertain. This CDR3 has 11 residues. V lost 3 bases and J 6 bases, leaving 3 bases between the germline ends. The CDR3 sequence: CASSFRNEQFF. CDR3 sequence (DNA): TGTGCCAGCAGTTTTCGCAATGAGCAGTTCTTC.

The rearrangement links TRBV28 to TRBJ1-6, with a weak D call TRBD1 (6 bases). The germline gives CDR1 MDHEN, CDR2 SYDVKM. The germline V and J ends were trimmed by 2 bases and 1 base, with 15 bases remaining between them. The CDR3 sequence is 18 residues long. The CDR3 region has the DNA TGTGCCAGCAGTTTAAGTACAGGGCTTGGTTCCTATAATTCACCCCTCCACTTT. This encodes CASSLSTGLGSYNSPLHF.

This clone was counted a few times. The chain employs TRBV2 and TRBJ2-4; D may correspond to TRBD1 or TRBD2 (7 bases each). The CDR3 runs 15 residues. Germline CDR1 and CDR2: SNHLY and FYNNEI. Trimming removed 3 bases from V and 8 bases from J, with 17 bases in between. CDR3 sequence (DNA): TGTGCCAGCAGTGAGGGTAGCAGGGGGGGGGACATTCAGTACTTC. It specifies CASSEGSRGGDIQYF. Variable domain in full (rest from reference TRBV2 and TRBJ2-4): EPEVTQTPSHQVTQMGQEVILRCVPISNHLYFYWYRQILGQKVEFLVSFYNNEISEKSEIFDDQFSVERPDGSNFTLKIRSTKLEDSAMYFCASSEGSRGGDIQYFGAGTRLSVL.

This chain uses TRBV24-1 with TRBJ2-7; 9 bases match TRBD1. Germline trimming cut 4 bases from V and 2 bases from J; bases unmatched to any gene: 5. The CDR3 spans 15 residues. Looked up from germline, CDR1 is KGHDR and CDR2 is SFDVKD. The CDR3 sequence is CATSDRRDRAYEQYV. CDR3 coding DNA: TGTGCCACCAGTGACCGCCGGGACAGGGCCTACGAGCAGTACGTC.

This clone turned up a few times. The chain carries TRBV18 and TRBJ1-1; 11 nucleotides align to TRBD1. V shed 5 bases, J shed 6 bases, and the junction held 8 bases outside the gene matches. Germline values: CDR1 KGHSH, CDR2 LQKENI. The CDR3 length is 15 residues. The CDR3 bases are TGTGCCAGCTCATCCATCGGACAGGGGGCGTCTGAAGCTTTCTTT. Translated: CASSSIGQGASEAFF.

The chain uses TRBV3-1 (or the pseudogene TRBV3-2) and TRBJ2-5; D is ambiguous. Trimming removed 2 bases at V and 2 bases at J, with 9 bases between. CDR3 size: 14 residues. Germline assignment: CDR1 LGHDT and CDR2 YNNKEL (reference sequence). CDR3 loop: CASSQLAVQETQYF. The CDR3 DNA follows: TGTGCCAGCAGCCAACTGGCGGTTCAAGAGACCCAGTACTTC.